The 19 T cell receptor beta chains listed next were all sequenced from one sample in a study of shared T cell receptors in the human thymus. Sequencing used immunoSEQ multiplex PCR; TCRdb keeps in-frame clones, though not all of them. This sample has roughly 710,000 clones; around 85% occur once, and the top ten carry approximately 0.01%. This sample also belongs to another study, concerning human thymus T cells.

What was sequenced was thymocytes. The receptors were sampled from a girl under three years old with a congenital heart defect.

The chain uses TRBV7-9 and TRBJ1-2; 7 nucleotides align to TRBD1. The CDR3 has 16 amino acids. Per the germline V gene, CDR1 is SEHNR and CDR2 is FQNEAQ (reference sequence). J gave up 11 bases and V 3 bases, and 18 bases lay outside the gene matches. CDR3 amino acids: CASSLLGTAYRKRYTF. DNA for the CDR3: TGTGCCAGCAGCTTGCTGGGGACAGCTTACCGAAAACGGTACACCTTC.

The gene calls are TRBV2 and TRBJ1-2; 9 bases map to TRBD1. Unmatched junction bases numbered 24, after V lost 8 bases and J lost 8 bases. CDR1 and CDR2 from the germline V gene are SNHLY and FYNNEI. The CDR3 extends over 18 amino acids. CDR3 coding DNA: TGTGCCAGCGGACCTAGGGATTTTGTTACAGGGGGCGCAATCGGCTACACCTTC. Amino acid sequence: CASGPRDFVTGGAIGYTF.

The chain links TRBV2 to TRBJ1-2; D is undetermined. The CDR3 runs to 15 residues. V shed 6 bases and J shed 3 bases, with 17 bases lying between them. Germline V gene data show CDR1 as SNHLY and CDR2 as FYNNEI. The CDR3 region is CASRGGLSRDYGYTF. The CDR3 DNA sequence: TGTGCCAGCAGGGGTGGACTGTCGAGGGACTATGGCTACACCTTC.

On this clone: The same CDR3 can be traced to other DNA sequences in this sample. V usage is TRBV4-1 and J usage is TRBJ1-6; D gene ambiguous. The V gene lost 3 bases and the J gene lost 0 bases, with 9 bases spanning the gap. Germline CDR1 MGHRA, CDR2 YSYEKL. The CDR3 spans 16 residues. CDR3 DNA sequence: TGCGCCAGCAGCCAGCCCCGGGACTCCTATAATTCACCCCTCCACTTT. This sequence encodes CASSQPRDSYNSPLHF.

The J gene is TRBJ2-7, the V gene TRBV5-1; no clear D. This CDR3 has 15 residues. The germline V gene encodes CDR1 SGHRS and CDR2 YFSETQ. The V end was cut by 0 bases, the J end by 2 bases, with 12 bases between. CDR3 bases: TGCGCCAGCAGCTTGGGCCAGTTCTCGACCTACGAGCAGTACTTC. Amino acids: CASSLGQFSTYEQYF.

On this clone itself: A read error may produce the germline difference seen at one junction end. The chain recombines TRBV4-1 with TRBJ2-7; 10 bases line up with TRBD1. Germline CDR1 and CDR2: MGHRA and YSYEKL. The CDR3 totals 15 residues. The CDR3 reads CASSQYGQGDYEQYF. Here the CDR3 DNA reads TGTGCCAGCAGCCAGTACGGACAGGGGGACTACGAGCAGTACTTC.

The CDR3 here is CAISRDSYNEQFF. Written as DNA, the CDR3 is TGTGCCATCAGTAGGGACAGTTACAATGAGCAGTTCTTC. The chain couples TRBV10-3 to TRBJ2-1; TRBD1 aligns across 7 bases. The CDR3 length is 13 residues. V trimming: 5 bases; J trimming: 4 bases; junction bases outside the gene matches: 2. Germline V CDR1 and CDR2: ENHRY, SYGVKD.

The chain employs TRBV7-2 and TRBJ2-2, with unresolved D. The CDR3 covers 14 residues. V lost 1 base, J lost 6 bases, and 9 bases lay in between. Germline loops: CDR1 SGHTA, CDR2 FQGNSA. In DNA, the CDR3 is TGTGCCAGCAGCTTAGTCTTTTCGGCCGGGGAGCTGTTTTTT. Translation: CASSLVFSAGELFF.

This chain joins TRBV12-5 and TRBJ1-5; no clear D. The germline CDR1 and CDR2 sequences are LGHNT and FRNRAP. The CDR3 has 16 amino acids. The ends were cut back, 0 bases at V and 2 bases at J, with 11 bases in the middle. DNA for the CDR3: TGTGCTAGTGGTTTGGTCCCGATGGAGGGCAATCAGCCCCAGCATTTT. Amino acid sequence: CASGLVPMEGNQPQHF.

The chain is built from TRBV7-8 and TRBJ2-2; TRBD1 is a possible D gene (6 bases). V was clipped by 2 bases and J by 0 bases, with 25 bases between them. This CDR3 region has 21 residues. Germline V lookup: CDR1 SGHVS, CDR2 FQNEAQ. CDR3 nucleotide sequence: TGTGCCAGCAGCTTATATATACGGGGCAACAGGGTCCTTCCGAACACCGGGGAGCTGTTTTTT. Its protein product is CASSLYIRGNRVLPNTGELFF. The full variable domain, rest sourced from reference TRBV7-8 and TRBJ2-2, is GAGVSQSPRYKVAKRGQDVALRCDPISGHVSLFWYQQALGQGPEFLTYFQNEAQLDKSGLPSDRFFAERPEGSVSTLKIQRTQQEDSAVYLCASSLYIRGNRVLPNTGELFFGEGSRLTVL.

This rearrangement joins TRBV27 to TRBJ1-5, with 7 bases aligning to TRBD1. Germline V gene data show CDR1 as MNHEY and CDR2 as SMNVEV (reference sequence). The trim removed 6 bases at V and 6 bases at J, leaving 5 bases unmatched. The CDR3 has 13 residues. The DNA for the CDR3 is TGTGCCAGCAGCCCTGACAGGGCTCAGCCCCAGCATTTT. Translation: CASSPDRAQPQHF.

The chain links TRBV2 to TRBJ2-3, with TRBD2 matching 14 bases. Trimming cost V 4 bases and J 2 bases; bases outside gene matches: 17. Germline V gene lookup returns CDR1 SNHLY and CDR2 FYNNEI. This CDR3 is built from 21 residues. CDR3 amino acids: CASSGAKDRTSGGLPTDTQYF. CDR3 DNA sequence: TGTGCCAGCAGTGGAGCGAAAGATAGGACTAGCGGGGGGCTACCCACAGATACGCAGTATTTT. Full variable domain (outside the CDR3, taken from reference TRBV2 and TRBJ2-3): EPEVTQTPSHQVTQMGQEVILRCVPISNHLYFYWYRQILGQKVEFLVSFYNNEISEKSEIFDDQFSVERPDGSNFTLKIRSTKLEDSAMYFCASSGAKDRTSGGLPTDTQYFGPGTRLTVL.

The genes are TRBV4-1 and TRBJ2-5; maybe TRBD2 (6 bases). V was pared by 2 bases and J by 1 base, with 11 bases between. CDR1 and CDR2 from the germline V gene are MGHRA and YSYEKL. The CDR3 spans 15 residues. This chain's CDR3 is CASSQPGLIQETQYF. The DNA of the CDR3 is TGCGCCAGCAGCCAACCGGGACTCATCCAAGAGACCCAGTACTTC.

This clone was seen only once. The chain joins TRBV5-1 to TRBJ1-2; D remains ambiguous. The V and J ends lost 2 bases and 9 bases respectively, with 17 bases between them. CDR3 length: 14 amino acids. Germline V gene data show CDR1 as SGHRS and CDR2 as YFSETQ. This chain's CDR3 is CASSFNIYRASYTF. In nucleotides, the CDR3 is TGCGCCAGCAGCTTTAATATTTACAGAGCTAGCTACACCTTC.

The V and J genes are TRBV4-2 and TRBJ2-5; perhaps TRBD2 as D (6 bases). The germline gives CDR1 LGHNA, CDR2 YNFKEQ. The V and J ends lost 1 base and 8 bases respectively, with 14 bases between them. This CDR3 contains 14 residues. CDR3 sequence: CASSQAGSEGTQYF. The CDR3 bases are TGTGCCAGCAGCCAAGCCGGGAGTGAGGGTACCCAGTACTTC.

The chain is built from TRBV19 and TRBJ2-5; D possibly corresponds to TRBD1 (6 bases). The CDR3 covers 15 residues. Germline V gives CDR1 LNHDA, CDR2 SQIVND (reference sequence). V gave up 5 bases and J gave up 1 base, with 14 bases separating them. The CDR3 nucleotides read TGTGCCAGTAGTCTTCGGACAGACCTCCAAGAGACCCAGTACTTC. This translates into CASSLRTDLQETQYF.

This clone was seen a single time. The chain employs TRBV5-1 and TRBJ1-6; D possibly corresponds to TRBD1 (6 bases). V gave up 1 base and J gave up 7 bases, with 27 bases separating them. Germline values: CDR1 SGHRS, CDR2 YFSETQ. The CDR3 totals 20 residues. CDR3 protein: CASSLFFSGYFQGTNSPLHF. CDR3 sequence (DNA): TGCGCCAGCAGCTTGTTTTTTTCCGGGTACTTCCAGGGGACCAATTCACCCCTCCACTTT.

The CDR3 bases are TGTGCCAGCAGTGGGGTAGCTATCTACAATGAGCAGTTCTTC. This sequence encodes CASSGVAIYNEQFF. J is TRBJ2-1 and V is TRBV2, with unresolved D. The CDR3 length is 14 residues. Germline lookup yields CDR1 SNHLY and CDR2 FYNNEI. Trimming removed 4 bases at V and 3 bases at J, with 10 bases between.

This clone showed up just a few times. The chain combines TRBV28 with TRBJ1-4; 9 bases match TRBD1. Germline V gene data show CDR1 as MDHEN and CDR2 as SYDVKM. V was pared by 3 bases and J by 8 bases, with 7 bases of the junction left unmatched. The CDR3 runs 15 residues. The CDR3 bases are TGTGCCAGCAGTTTCCCGGACAGGGGAGGGGAAAAACTGTTTTTT. Its translation: CASSFPDRGGEKLFF.